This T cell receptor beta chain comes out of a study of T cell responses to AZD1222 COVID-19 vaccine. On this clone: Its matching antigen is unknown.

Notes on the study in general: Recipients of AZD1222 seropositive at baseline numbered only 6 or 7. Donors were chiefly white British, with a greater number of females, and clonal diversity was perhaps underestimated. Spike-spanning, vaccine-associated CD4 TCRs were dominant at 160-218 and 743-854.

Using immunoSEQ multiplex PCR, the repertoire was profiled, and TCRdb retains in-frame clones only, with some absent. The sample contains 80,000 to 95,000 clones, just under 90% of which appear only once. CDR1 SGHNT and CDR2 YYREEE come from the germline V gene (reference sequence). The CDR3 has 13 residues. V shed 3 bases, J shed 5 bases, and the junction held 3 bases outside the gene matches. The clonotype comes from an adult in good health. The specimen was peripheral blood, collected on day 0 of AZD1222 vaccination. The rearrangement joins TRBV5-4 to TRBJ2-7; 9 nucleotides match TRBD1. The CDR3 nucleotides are TGTGCCAGCAGCTGGACAGGGGACCACGAGCAGTACTTC. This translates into CASSWTGDHEQYF.